This T cell receptor (beta chain) was sequenced for a study of blood T cells in healthy people across ages. Study-wide results and limits: In older individuals, TCR beta diversity per million T cells was lower, falling roughly linearly with age.

Worth noting for this clonotype: Its antigen is still unknown.

Trimming took off 8 bases at V and 0 bases at J, with 11 bases between the two ends. This CDR3 is built from 13 residues. Germline loops: CDR1 SGHRS, CDR2 YFSETQ. It was with a sample-barcoded 5' primer and a J-beta primer mix that a second PCR of about 7 to 12 cycles was run. Every cDNA was tagged by a template-switch adaptor with 12 random nucleotides. A single record per CDR3 protein comes from TCRdb applying MiXCR to the 5' RACE reads. The table shows approximately 2,000,000 distinct CDR3 sequences, with around 42% occurring only once. This chain uses TRBV5-1 with TRBJ2-5, with a tentative D call TRBD1 (5 bases). The receptor was derived from a human donor in good health. The sample taken for sequencing was blood. CDR3 nucleotide sequence: TGCGCCAGTAAACAGGATTACCAAGAGACCCAGTACTTC. It encodes CASKQDYQETQYF.